This is a list of T cell receptor beta chains from one sample in a study of shared clonotypes between healthy human individuals. Profiled with immunoSEQ multiplex PCR; TCRdb holds only in-frame clones, not every one. The sample gives roughly 2,000,000 clones, about 94% of which show up once; more than 1.5% is in the top ten. Material for sequencing was naive CD8+ T cells from PBMCs. All receptors derive from a man younger than 35 in good health. Some clones in this sample may be carry-over from other donors' samples. The CDR3 runs from the conserved cysteine through the conserved F or W. The D gene is left open where the match is weak.

length: 13; V: TRBV7-9; J: TRBJ2-7; D: NA; CDR3: CASSPSTGLFMYF
length: 14; V: TRBV27; J: TRBJ2-1; D: NA; CDR3: CASSPDLWGNEQFF
length: 15; V: TRBV29-1; J: TRBJ2-1; D: NA; CDR3: CSVDGGEAGYNEQFF
length: 13; V: TRBV27; J: TRBJ1-4; D: NA; CDR3: CASMSGANEKLFF
length: 16; V: TRBV7-9; J: TRBJ1-2; D: NA; CDR3: CASSFLNRGRGYGYTF
length: 16; V: TRBV15; J: TRBJ2-1; D: NA; CDR3: CATSRKEASSYNEQFF
length: 14; V: TRBV5-4; J: TRBJ2-7; D: NA; CDR3: CASRRPIKTYEQYF
length: 15; V: TRBV7-6; J: TRBJ1-5; D: NA; CDR3: CASASRGFLGEPQHF
length: 14; V: TRBV10-3; J: TRBJ1-2; D: NA; CDR3: CAISHGTDPYGYTF
length: 15; V: TRBV25-1; J: TRBJ2-3; D: NA; CDR3: CATSWRAKGPDTQYF
length: 11; V: TRBV27; J: TRBJ2-1; D: NA; CDR3: CASTGANEQFF
length: 15; V: TRBV28; J: TRBJ1-5; D: NA; CDR3: CASSLEEAVNQPQHF
length: 16; V: TRBV7-2; J: TRBJ2-7; D: NA; CDR3: CASSWPARYDPYEQYF
length: 14; V: TRBV28; J: TRBJ2-2; D: NA; CDR3: CASSLRMNTGELFF
length: 15; V: TRBV27; J: TRBJ2-1; D: TRBD2; CDR3: CASSSRDYLGGEQFF
length: 16; V: TRBV15; J: TRBJ2-5; D: NA; CDR3: CAQRAQGKRVQETQYF